Included here is one T cell receptor (beta chain) sequence, with context. This sample is part of a study of cytomegalovirus exposure and HLA in healthy donors. This CDR3 spans 16 amino acids. Germline assignment: CDR1 PRHDT and CDR2 FYEKMQ (reference sequence). The trim removed 0 bases at V and 0 bases at J, leaving 2 bases unmatched. PCR was performed using 60 Vbeta and 13 Jbeta primers. Profiling relied on immunoSEQ multiplex PCR, and the TCRdb table lists in-frame clones only, not all of them. Among 120,000 or so clones listed, 70% to 80% were seen once. Healthy people donating bone marrow made up the donors.

The clonotype was recovered from a woman in her forties or fifties in good health and CMV-seropositive. The sample comprised PBMCs. This chain uses TRBV13 with TRBJ2-3, with 8 bases aligning to TRBD2. The CDR3 here is CASSLGGGASTDTQYF. CDR3 nucleotide sequence: TGTGCCAGCAGCTTAGGCGGGGGGGCTAGCACAGATACGCAGTATTTT.